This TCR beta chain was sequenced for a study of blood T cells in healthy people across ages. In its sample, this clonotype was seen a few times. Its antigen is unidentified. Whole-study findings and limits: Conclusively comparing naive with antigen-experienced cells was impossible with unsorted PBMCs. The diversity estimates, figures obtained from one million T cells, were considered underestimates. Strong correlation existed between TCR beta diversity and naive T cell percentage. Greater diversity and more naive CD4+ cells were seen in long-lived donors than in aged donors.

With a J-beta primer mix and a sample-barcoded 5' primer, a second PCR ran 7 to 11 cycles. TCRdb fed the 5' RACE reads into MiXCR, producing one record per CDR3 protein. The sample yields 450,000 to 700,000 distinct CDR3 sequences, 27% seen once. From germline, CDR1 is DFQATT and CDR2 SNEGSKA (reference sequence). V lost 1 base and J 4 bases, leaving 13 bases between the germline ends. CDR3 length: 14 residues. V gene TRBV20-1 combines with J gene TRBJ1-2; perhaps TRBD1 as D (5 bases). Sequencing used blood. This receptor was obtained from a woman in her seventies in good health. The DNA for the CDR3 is TGCAGTGCTAGAGGAAGGCAGGGATTCTATGGCTACACCTTC. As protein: CSARGRQGFYGYTF.